Here is one T cell receptor beta chain with its context. Its target is not known. The data originate from a study of cytomegalovirus exposure and HLA in healthy donors. Findings of the study overall: It was likely that a cluster of highly shared sequence variants was a sequencing artifact. Presence/absence analyses assumed roughly uniform sequencing depth across donors, which may not hold.

The PCR ran on 60 Vbeta and 13 Jbeta primers. Method: immunoSEQ multiplex PCR; TCRdb's copy keeps in-frame clones and lacks some. This sample has about 43,000 clones; approximately 57% occur once, and the top ten carry around 11%. The V gene end was trimmed by 5 bases and the J gene end by 8 bases; junction bases not matched to a gene: 6. Looked up from germline, CDR1 is SQVTM and CDR2 is ANQGSEA. The CDR3 is made up of 12 amino acids. The origin of this receptor is a man in his 60s in good health and CMV-seropositive. The chain has TRBV29-1 and TRBJ1-2, with 9 bases fitting TRBD1. Sequencing was performed on PBMCs. Here the CDR3 DNA reads TGCAGCGTTTCCGGGACAGGGTTAGGCTACACCTTC. This gives the protein CSVSGTGLGYTF. The whole variable domain, remainder taken from reference TRBV29-1 and TRBJ1-2, is SAVISQKPSRDICQRGTSLTIQCQVDSQVTMMFWYRQQPGQSLTLIATANQGSEATYESGFVIDKFPISRPNLTFSTLTVSNMSPEDSSIYLCSVSGTGLGYTFGSGTRLTVV.